The T cell receptor beta chain described here comes from a study of T cells after yellow fever vaccination. Overall study results and limits: Bulk-population clonotypes that are abundant could appear as contaminants in FACS-sorted repertoires.

This CDR3 contains 13 residues. Trimming removed 3 bases from V and 6 bases from J; junction bases left unmatched: 2. Germline CDR1 is SGHNT and CDR2 is YYREEE (reference sequence). A 5'RACE template-switching step, the method used to make TCR cDNA, added a universal primer site and UMIs. TCRdb reprocessed the 5' RACE reads with MiXCR, giving one entry per CDR3 protein. The sample holds about 340,000 distinct CDR3 sequences; around 4.1% are singletons and the top ten take around 24%. On this clonotype: As yet, its antigen is unknown.

This clonotype was sampled from a young man who received the YFV17D yellow fever vaccine. The chain combines TRBV5-4 with TRBJ2-7; 11 bases match TRBD1. The source was PBMCs, collected 5 days after the yellow fever booster vaccination. The CDR3 coding sequence is TGTGCCAGCAGCTCGGGACAGGGGGTCGAGCAGTACGTC. This gives the protein CASSSGQGVEQYV.